One and the same sample provided the 20 T cell receptor beta chains below, sequenced in a study of cytomegalovirus exposure and HLA in healthy donors. Produced via immunoSEQ multiplex PCR; TCRdb's table is partial and in-frame only. The sample has some 170,000 clones; approximately 86% are singletons. The sequencing sample was made of PBMCs. These receptors were obtained from a woman between 18 and 29 years old in good health and CMV-seronegative.

The rearrangement joins TRBV27 to TRBJ2-7, with D perhaps matching TRBD1 (6 bases). Trimming shortened V by 3 bases and J by 0 bases, and 18 bases separated the two germline ends. The CDR3 extends over 17 amino acids. The germline V gene encodes CDR1 MNHEY and CDR2 SMNVEV (reference sequence). This CDR3 reads CASSLGADGVSSYEQYF. In DNA, the CDR3 is TGTGCCAGCAGTTTGGGGGCCGACGGAGTAAGCTCCTACGAGCAGTACTTC.

The rearrangement uses TRBV18 and TRBJ2-1; 9 bases match TRBD2. Germline V gene sequence: CDR1 KGHSH, CDR2 LQKENI. The trim removed 0 bases at V and 10 bases at J, leaving 1 base unmatched. The CDR3 runs to 13 residues. The CDR3 reads CASSPPSGREQFF. CDR3 sequence (DNA): TGTGCCAGCTCACCACCGAGCGGGAGGGAGCAGTTCTTC.

This sequence joins TRBV5-1 and TRBJ2-2, with D possibly TRBD1 on 5 matching bases. The CDR3 length is 17 residues. Trimming took off 4 bases at V and 2 bases at J, with 18 bases between the two ends. The germline gives CDR1 SGHRS, CDR2 YFSETQ. The CDR3 protein is CASSIKGKVHNTGELFF. CDR3 nucleotide sequence: TGCGCCAGCAGCATTAAGGGGAAAGTACATAACACCGGGGAGCTGTTTTTT.

The chain combines TRBV10-1 with TRBJ2-7; D gene ambiguous. V lost 8 bases, J lost 2 bases, and 16 bases lay in between. The CDR3 is made up of 14 amino acids. Per the germline V gene, CDR1 is WNHNN and CDR2 is SYGVQD (reference sequence). Here the CDR3 DNA reads TGCGCCAGCGGATTCGACTTTCCCCCCTACGAGCAGTACTTC. As protein: CASGFDFPPYEQYF.

This clone appeared once. In nucleotides, the CDR3 is TGTGCCAGCAGCGCGGTTGGCAATCAGCCCCAGCATTTT. Translated, it gives CASSAVGNQPQHF. V is TRBV4-2 and J is TRBJ1-5, with no clear D. The V end was cut by 5 bases, the J end by 2 bases, with 7 bases between. The CDR3 runs to 13 residues. Per germline, CDR1 LGHNA and CDR2 YNFKEQ.

This clone was detected once. The chain is built from TRBV6-5 and TRBJ2-5; D gene ambiguous. V lost 0 bases and J 9 bases, leaving 11 bases between the germline ends. This CDR3 is built from 13 residues. Germline CDR1 and CDR2: MNHEY and SVGAGI. The CDR3 DNA reads as TGTGCCAGCAGTTACTCGAACCGACGGGCCCAGTACTTC. The encoded protein is CASSYSNRRAQYF.

V is TRBV5-1 and J is TRBJ2-3; D possibly corresponds to TRBD2 (5 bases). Germline V gene lookup returns CDR1 SGHRS and CDR2 YFSETQ. V lost 0 bases and J 4 bases, leaving 12 bases between the germline ends. This CDR3 comprises 15 residues. The chain's CDR3 is CASSLEGVSPDTQYF. CDR3 in DNA: TGCGCCAGCAGCTTGGAGGGAGTCTCACCAGATACGCAGTATTTT.

The chain combines TRBV7-2 with TRBJ2-1; 12 bases line up with TRBD2. The CDR3 length is 17 residues. Germline loops: CDR1 SGHTA, CDR2 FQGNSA. The J segment lost 7 bases and the V segment lost 5 bases, leaving 12 bases of the junction unmatched. As DNA, the CDR3 is TGTGCCAGCAGCCCCACTTACCTAGGACTAGCGGGAAATGAGCAGTTCTTC. Protein sequence: CASSPTYLGLAGNEQFF.

Comments on this clone: This specimen includes other DNA sequences encoding the same CDR3. The chain combines TRBV6-5 with TRBJ1-2; D may be TRBD1 (5 bases). The V end was cut by 0 bases, the J end by 4 bases, with 6 bases between. In germline, CDR1 is MNHEY, CDR2 SVGAGI. The CDR3 is 13 amino acids. The CDR3, as DNA: TGTGCCAGCAGTTACTCGGGGGGCTATGGCTACACCTTC. Residues: CASSYSGGYGYTF.

The rearrangement links TRBV25-1 to TRBJ2-3, with TRBD2 matching over 10 bases. The ends lost 2 bases at V and 5 bases at J; junction bases unmatched: 4. The CDR3 has 15 residues. The V gene's germline CDR1 is MGHDK and CDR2 SYGVNS. The CDR3 nucleotides read TGTGCCAGCAGTGAAGCTAGCGGGAGTATAGATACGCAGTATTTT. This codes for CASSEASGSIDTQYF.

The V and J genes are TRBV5-1 and TRBJ1-4, with 8 bases aligning to TRBD1. Germline-derived CDR1 and CDR2 are SGHRS and YFSETQ. The CDR3 runs 15 residues. V dropped 4 bases and J dropped 0; count of bases not matched to a gene: 2. The CDR3, as DNA: TGCGCCAGCAGCCGGACAGGGTCAACTAATGAAAAACTGTTTTTT. Its protein is CASSRTGSTNEKLFF.

This clone was found once. The rearrangement links TRBV4-3 to TRBJ2-7; TRBD1 is a possible D gene (6 bases). There are 17 residues in the CDR3. V was cut by 3 bases and J by 1 base, with 19 bases left in between. Germline values: CDR1 LGHNA, CDR2 YSLEER. The CDR3 nucleotides read TGCGCCAGCAGCCATTCCCCGGCACAGGGACGTTCCTACGAGCAGTACTTC. Translated, it gives CASSHSPAQGRSYEQYF.

V and J are TRBV12-5 and TRBJ2-7; D unclear. V was trimmed by 0 bases and J by 0 bases, leaving 15 bases between them. CDR3 length: 17 residues. CDR1 LGHNT and CDR2 FRNRAP come from the germline V gene. CDR3 loop: CASGLVLLQKVSYEQYF. DNA for the CDR3: TGTGCTAGTGGTTTGGTACTCTTACAGAAGGTCTCCTACGAGCAGTACTTC.

The CDR3 loop reads CAWSVPRASTTNEKLFF. The CDR3 DNA follows: TGTGCCTGGAGTGTCCCCAGGGCCTCAACAACTAATGAAAAACTGTTTTTT. The chain combines TRBV30 with TRBJ1-4, with D possibly being TRBD1 (5 bases). The CDR3 sequence is 17 residues long. Trimming took off 0 bases at V and 0 bases at J, with 14 bases between the two ends. Germline assignment: CDR1 GTSNPN and CDR2 SVGIG (reference sequence).

The genes are TRBV6-5 and TRBJ1-3; D ambiguous. The germline gives CDR1 MNHEY, CDR2 SVGAGI. V was pared by 6 bases and J by 4 bases, with 7 bases between. CDR3 length: 12 residues. The DNA of the CDR3 is TGTGCCAGCAGGAATGCGGGAAACACCATATATTTT. Its protein is CASRNAGNTIYF.

The chain carries TRBV7-9 and TRBJ2-3; the match to TRBD1 covers 7 bases. V shed 5 bases, J shed 2 bases, and the junction held 7 bases outside the gene matches. CDR1 is SEHNR, CDR2 FQNEAQ, per germline (reference sequence). The CDR3 sequence is 15 residues long. In nucleotides, the CDR3 is TGTGCCAGCAGCCGCCAGGACAGGAACACAGATACGCAGTATTTT. The encoded protein is CASSRQDRNTDTQYF.

The chain combines TRBV19 with TRBJ1-2, with TRBD1 identical over 7 bases. V shed 5 bases and J 5 bases; nucleotides not matched to a gene: 11. The V gene's germline CDR1 is LNHDA and CDR2 SQIVND (reference sequence). The CDR3 extends over 15 amino acids. The CDR3 sequence: CASSPRQGGGYGYTF. The CDR3 DNA reads as TGTGCCAGTAGTCCTAGACAGGGAGGAGGTTATGGCTACACCTTC.

The genes are TRBV6-6 and TRBJ1-5; weak D call: TRBD1 (6 bases). The V end was cut by 0 bases, the J end by 9 bases, with 15 bases between. The CDR3 spans 15 residues. Germline V gene lookup returns CDR1 MNHNY and CDR2 SVGAGI (reference sequence). The CDR3 region has the DNA TGTGCCAGCAGTTACTCGAGGGGGGGCGATTCGCCCCAGCATTTT. Translated, it gives CASSYSRGGDSPQHF.

This clone appeared once. The V gene is TRBV12-2, the J gene TRBJ1-5; TRBD1, the D gene given by the table, was not confirmed from the DNA. TRBV12-2 is shown as a pseudogene. The CDR3 contains 17 residues. CDR3 sequence: CASRLRQGRNSNQPQHF. The CDR3 coding sequence is TGTGCAAGTCGCCTCCGGCAGGGTCGAAATAGCAATCAGCCCCAGCATTTT.

Points on this clone: At the DNA level, this CDR3 is encoded by other sequences in the same sample as well. This chain uses TRBV4-3 with TRBJ2-6; 7 nucleotides line up with TRBD1. V lost 1 base, J lost 1 base, and 1 base stayed unmatched. The CDR3 sequence is 16 residues long. Germline lookup yields CDR1 LGHNA and CDR2 YSLEER. The DNA for the CDR3 is TGCGCCAGCAGCCAAGGACAGGGATCTGGGGCCAACGTCCTGACTTTC. Encoded protein: CASSQGQGSGANVLTF.